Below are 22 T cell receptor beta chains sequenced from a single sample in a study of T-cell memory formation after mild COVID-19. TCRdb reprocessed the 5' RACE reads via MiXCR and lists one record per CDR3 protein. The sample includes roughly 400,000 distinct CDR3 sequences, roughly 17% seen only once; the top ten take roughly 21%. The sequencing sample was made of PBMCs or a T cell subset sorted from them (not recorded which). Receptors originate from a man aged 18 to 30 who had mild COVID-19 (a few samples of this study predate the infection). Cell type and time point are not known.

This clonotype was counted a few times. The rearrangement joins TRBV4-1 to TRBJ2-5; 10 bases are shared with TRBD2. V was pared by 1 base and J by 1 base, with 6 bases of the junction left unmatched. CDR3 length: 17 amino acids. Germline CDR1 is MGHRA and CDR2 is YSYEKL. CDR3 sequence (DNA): TGCGCCAGCAGCCAAGTAGGCCAGCGGGGGGGCCAAGAGACCCAGTACTTC. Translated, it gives CASSQVGQRGGQETQYF.

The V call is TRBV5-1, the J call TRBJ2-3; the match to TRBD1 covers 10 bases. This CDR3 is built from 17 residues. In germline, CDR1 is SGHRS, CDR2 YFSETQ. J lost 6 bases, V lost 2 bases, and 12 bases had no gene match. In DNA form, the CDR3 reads TGCGCCAGCAGCTTATTCGCCGGGACAGGGGAAGGTGATACGCAGTATTTT. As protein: CASSLFAGTGEGDTQYF.

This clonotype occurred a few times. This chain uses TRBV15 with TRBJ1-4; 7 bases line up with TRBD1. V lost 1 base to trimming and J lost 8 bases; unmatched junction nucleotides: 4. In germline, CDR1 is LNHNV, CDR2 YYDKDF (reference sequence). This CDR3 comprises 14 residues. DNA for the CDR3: TGTGCCACCAGCAGAGGACAAGGGGGCGAAAAACTGTTTTTT. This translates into CATSRGQGGEKLFF.

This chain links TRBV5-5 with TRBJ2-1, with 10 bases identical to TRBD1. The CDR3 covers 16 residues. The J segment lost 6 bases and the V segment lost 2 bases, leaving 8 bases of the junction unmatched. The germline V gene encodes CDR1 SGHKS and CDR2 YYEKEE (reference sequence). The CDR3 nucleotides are TGTGCCAGCAGCTTCGGGGCGACAGGGGGCTTCAATGAGCAGTTCTTC. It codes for CASSFGATGGFNEQFF.

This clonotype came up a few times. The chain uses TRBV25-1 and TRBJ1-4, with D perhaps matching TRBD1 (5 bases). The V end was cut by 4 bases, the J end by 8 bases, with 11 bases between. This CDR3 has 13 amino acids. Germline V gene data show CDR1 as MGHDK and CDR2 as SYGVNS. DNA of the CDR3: TGTGCCAGCAGTGGGACGGGGCGGGAAAAACTGTTTTTT. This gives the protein CASSGTGREKLFF.

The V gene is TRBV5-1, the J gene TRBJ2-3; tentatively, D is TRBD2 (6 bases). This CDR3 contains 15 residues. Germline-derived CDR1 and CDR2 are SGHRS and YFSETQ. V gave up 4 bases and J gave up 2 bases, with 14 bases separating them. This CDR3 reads CASSIIGGPTDTQYF. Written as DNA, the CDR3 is TGCGCCAGCAGCATCATCGGGGGACCCACAGATACGCAGTATTTT. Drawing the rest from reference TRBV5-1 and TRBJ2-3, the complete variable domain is KAGVTQTPRYLIKTRGQQVTLSCSPISGHRSVSWYQQTPGQGLQFLFEYFSETQRNKGNFPGRFSGRQFSNSRSEMNVSTLELGDSALYLCASSIIGGPTDTQYFGPGTRLTVL.

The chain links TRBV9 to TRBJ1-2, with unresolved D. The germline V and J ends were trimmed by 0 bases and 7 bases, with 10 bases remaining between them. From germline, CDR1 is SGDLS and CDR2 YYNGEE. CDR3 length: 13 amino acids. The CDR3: CASSVDSSGGYTF. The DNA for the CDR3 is TGTGCCAGCAGCGTAGACAGCTCGGGTGGCTACACCTTC.

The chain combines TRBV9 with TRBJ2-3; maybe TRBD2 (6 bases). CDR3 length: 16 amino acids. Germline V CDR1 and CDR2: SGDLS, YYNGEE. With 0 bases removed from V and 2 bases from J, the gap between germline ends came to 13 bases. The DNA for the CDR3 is TGTGCCAGCAGCGTAGCTATGACGGGGGTCACAGATACGCAGTATTTT. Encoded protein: CASSVAMTGVTDTQYF. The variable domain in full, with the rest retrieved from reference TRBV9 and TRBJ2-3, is DSGVTQTPKHLITATGQRVTLRCSPRSGDLSVYWYQQSLDQGLQFLIQYYNGEERAKGNILERFSAQQFPDLHSELNLSSLELGDSALYFCASSVAMTGVTDTQYFGPGTRLTVL.

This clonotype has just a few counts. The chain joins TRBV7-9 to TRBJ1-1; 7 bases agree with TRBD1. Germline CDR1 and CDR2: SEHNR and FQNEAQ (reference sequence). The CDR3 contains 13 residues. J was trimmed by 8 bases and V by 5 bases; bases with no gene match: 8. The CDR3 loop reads CASSPEDRPEAFF. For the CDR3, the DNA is TGTGCCAGCAGCCCAGAGGACAGGCCGGAAGCTTTCTTT.

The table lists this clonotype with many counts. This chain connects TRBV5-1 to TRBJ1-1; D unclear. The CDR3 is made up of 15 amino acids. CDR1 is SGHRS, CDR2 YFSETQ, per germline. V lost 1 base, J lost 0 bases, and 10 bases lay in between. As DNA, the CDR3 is TGCGCCAGCAGCTTGTCGGTAAGACTGAACACTGAAGCTTTCTTT. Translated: CASSLSVRLNTEAFF.

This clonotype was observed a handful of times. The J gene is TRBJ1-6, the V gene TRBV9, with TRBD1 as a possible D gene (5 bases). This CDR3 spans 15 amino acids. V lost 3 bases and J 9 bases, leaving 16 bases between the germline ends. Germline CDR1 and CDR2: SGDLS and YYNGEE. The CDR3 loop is CASSATGGSGSPLHF. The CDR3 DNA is TGTGCCAGCAGCGCCACGGGGGGGTCTGGTTCACCCCTCCACTTT.

The CDR3 DNA follows: TGTGCCAGCAGCTCGCGGGACCCGAGAGTCTATGGCTACACCTTC. The encoded protein is CASSSRDPRVYGYTF. The chain couples TRBV5-5 to TRBJ1-2, with a weak D call TRBD1 (5 bases). Germline V lookup: CDR1 SGHKS, CDR2 YYEKEE (reference sequence). V lost 3 bases and J lost 4, with 16 bases in between. This CDR3 region has 15 residues.

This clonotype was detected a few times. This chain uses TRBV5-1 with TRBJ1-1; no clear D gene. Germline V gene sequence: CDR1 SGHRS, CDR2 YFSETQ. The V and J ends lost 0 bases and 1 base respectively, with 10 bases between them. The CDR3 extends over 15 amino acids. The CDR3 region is CASSLGAQPNTEAFF. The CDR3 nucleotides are TGCGCCAGCAGCTTGGGTGCACAGCCGAACACTGAAGCTTTCTTT.

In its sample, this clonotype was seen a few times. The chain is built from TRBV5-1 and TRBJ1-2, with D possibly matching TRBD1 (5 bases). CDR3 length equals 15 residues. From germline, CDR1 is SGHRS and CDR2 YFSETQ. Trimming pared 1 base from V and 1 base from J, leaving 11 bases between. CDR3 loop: CASSLPTDFNYGYTF. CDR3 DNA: TGCGCCAGCAGCTTGCCGACAGATTTTAACTATGGCTACACCTTC.

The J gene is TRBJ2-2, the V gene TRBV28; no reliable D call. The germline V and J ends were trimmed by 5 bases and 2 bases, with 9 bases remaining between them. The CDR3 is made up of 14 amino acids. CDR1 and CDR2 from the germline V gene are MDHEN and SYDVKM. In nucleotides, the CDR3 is TGTGCCAGCAGTCCCCTACCTAACACCGGGGAGCTGTTTTTT. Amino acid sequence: CASSPLPNTGELFF.

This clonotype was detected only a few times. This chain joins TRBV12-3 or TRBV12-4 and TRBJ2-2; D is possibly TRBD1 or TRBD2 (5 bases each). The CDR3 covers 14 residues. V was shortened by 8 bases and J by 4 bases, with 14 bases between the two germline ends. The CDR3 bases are TGTGCCAGCGGACCGGGGCAGCCCACCGGGGAGCTGTTTTTT. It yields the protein CASGPGQPTGELFF.

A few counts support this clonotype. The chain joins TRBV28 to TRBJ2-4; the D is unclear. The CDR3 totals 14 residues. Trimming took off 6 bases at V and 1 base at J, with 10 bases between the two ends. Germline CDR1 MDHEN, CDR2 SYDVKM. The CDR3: CASRNPGAKNIQYF. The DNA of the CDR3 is TGTGCCAGCAGAAACCCGGGTGCCAAAAACATTCAGTACTTC.

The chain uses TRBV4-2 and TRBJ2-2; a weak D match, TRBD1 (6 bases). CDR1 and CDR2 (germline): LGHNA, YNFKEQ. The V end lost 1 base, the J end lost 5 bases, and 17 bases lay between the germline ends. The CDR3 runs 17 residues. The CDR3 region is CASSQGVGGQRTGELFF. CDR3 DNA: TGTGCCAGCAGCCAAGGAGTAGGGGGACAACGGACCGGGGAGCTGTTTTTT.

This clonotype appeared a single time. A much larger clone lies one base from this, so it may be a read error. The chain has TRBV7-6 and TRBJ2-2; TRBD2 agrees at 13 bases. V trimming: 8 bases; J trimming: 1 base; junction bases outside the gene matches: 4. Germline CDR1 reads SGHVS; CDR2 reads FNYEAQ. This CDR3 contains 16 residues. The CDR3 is CASGRLAGGNTGELFF. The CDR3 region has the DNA TGTGCCAGCGGTCGACTAGCGGGGGGGAACACCGGGGAGCTGTTTTTT. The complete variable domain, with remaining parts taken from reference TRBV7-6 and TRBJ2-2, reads GAGVSQSPRYKVTKRGQDVALRCDPISGHVSLYWYRQALGQGPEFLTYFNYEAQQDKSGLPNDRFSAERPEGSISTLTIQRTEQRDSAMYRCASGRLAGGNTGELFFGEGSRLTVL.

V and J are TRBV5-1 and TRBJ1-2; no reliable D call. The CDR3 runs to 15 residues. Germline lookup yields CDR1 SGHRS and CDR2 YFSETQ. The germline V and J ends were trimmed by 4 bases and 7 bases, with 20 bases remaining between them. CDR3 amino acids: CASSLTSSDRAGYTF. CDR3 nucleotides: TGCGCCAGCAGCCTTACCTCGTCCGATAGAGCTGGCTACACCTTC. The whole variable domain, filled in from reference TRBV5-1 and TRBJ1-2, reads KAGVTQTPRYLIKTRGQQVTLSCSPISGHRSVSWYQQTPGQGLQFLFEYFSETQRNKGNFPGRFSGRQFSNSRSEMNVSTLELGDSALYLCASSLTSSDRAGYTFGSGTRLTVV.

CDR3 nucleotide sequence: TGCGCCAGCAGCTTAACACCGGGAGCAAGAGGCTACACCTTC. Translated, it gives CASSLTPGARGYTF. V usage is TRBV5-1 and J usage is TRBJ1-2; D gene uncertain. The germline gives CDR1 SGHRS, CDR2 YFSETQ. Trimming took off 2 bases at V and 8 bases at J, with 16 bases between the two ends. CDR3 length: 14 residues.

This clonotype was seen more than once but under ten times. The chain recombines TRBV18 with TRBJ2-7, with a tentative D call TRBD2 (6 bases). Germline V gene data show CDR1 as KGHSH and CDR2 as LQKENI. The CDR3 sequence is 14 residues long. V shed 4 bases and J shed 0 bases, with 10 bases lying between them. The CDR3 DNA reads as TGTGCCAGCTCACTCGGGACTGACTCCTACGAGCAGTACGTC. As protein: CASSLGTDSYEQYV.